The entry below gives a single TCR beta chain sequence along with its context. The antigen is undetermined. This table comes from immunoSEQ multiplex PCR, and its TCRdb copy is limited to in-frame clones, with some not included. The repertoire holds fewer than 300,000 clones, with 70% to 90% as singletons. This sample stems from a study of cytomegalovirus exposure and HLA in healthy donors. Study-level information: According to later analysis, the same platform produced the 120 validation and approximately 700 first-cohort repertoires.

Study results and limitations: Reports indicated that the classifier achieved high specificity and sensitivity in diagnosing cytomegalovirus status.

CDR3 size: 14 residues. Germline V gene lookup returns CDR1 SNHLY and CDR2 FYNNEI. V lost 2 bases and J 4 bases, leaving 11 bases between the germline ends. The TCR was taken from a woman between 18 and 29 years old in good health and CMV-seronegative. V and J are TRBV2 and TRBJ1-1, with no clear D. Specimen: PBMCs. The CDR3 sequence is CASSEIQRATEAFF. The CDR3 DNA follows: TGTGCCAGCAGTGAAATTCAGAGGGCCACTGAAGCTTTCTTT.